These 2 T cell receptor beta chains were sequenced from one sample in a study of T-cell memory formation after mild COVID-19 (dated by TCRdb to 2020 to 2022). The method was 5' RACE. Sequencing used an Illumina NovaSeq 6000. The public reads were run again by TCRdb, first through fastp at Q25 and then through MiXCR, and only productive beta chains were kept. Rows merge per CDR3 protein into single entries with the most common DNA and genes. In all, the sample holds about 110,000 distinct CDR3 sequences, and approximately 15% of those were seen once. The ten largest clones take up approximately 43% of the sample. The sample taken for sequencing was PBMCs or a T cell subset sorted from them (not recorded which). The receptors stem from a man aged 18-30 years who had mild COVID-19 (a few samples of this study predate the infection). The sample titles of this study are shuffled in the database, so cell type and time point are left out; the donor was told from shared clones.

Only a few counts were recorded for this clonotype. V is TRBV29-1 and J is TRBJ2-3; D unclear. CDR3 length equals 15 residues. From germline, CDR1 is SQVTM and CDR2 ANQGSEA. V was clipped by 4 bases and J by 3 bases, with 17 bases between them. CDR3 DNA sequence: TGCAGCGTTGGACCTCCACTCGACCGAACAGATACGCAGTATTTT. It translates to CSVGPPLDRTDTQYF.

This chain uses TRBV4-1 with TRBJ2-1; 8 bases map to TRBD1. V lost 4 bases, J lost 8 bases, and 7 bases stayed unmatched. Germline V gene sequence: CDR1 MGHRA, CDR2 YSYEKL. The CDR3 length is 14 residues. In DNA, the CDR3 is TGCGCCAGCAGCCTAGGACAGGGAAGGCATGAGCAGTTCTTC. Residues: CASSLGQGRHEQFF.